Below, one TCR beta chain is given with its context. The target antigen is unknown. This sample is part of a study of CD8+CD57+ T cells in acquired aplastic anemia. Germline V gives CDR1 LGHNA, CDR2 YNFKEQ. The CDR3 has 17 amino acids. Germline trimming cut 4 bases from V and 2 bases from J; bases unmatched to any gene: 11. General observations from the study: Patients and controls shared some 30 CD8+ CDR3 sequences. Patients and controls had CD8+ Simpson's diversity values that were not significantly distinct.

The template used for profiling TCR beta VDJ and CDR3 was genomic DNA. TCRdb reanalysed the reads using MiXCR and keeps one entry per CDR3 protein. The table shows about 180,000 distinct CDR3 sequences, with 63% occurring only once. Sequencing was done on patients that had shown CD8+CD57+ cell expansion by flow cytometry. Sequenced input: sorted CD4+, CD8+, or CD8+CD57+ T cells (not recorded which) from PBMCs. The receptor was derived from a human donor with aplastic anemia. This sequence joins TRBV4-2 and TRBJ2-5; 9 positions agree with TRBD1. The CDR3 sequence is CASSPLRGDRDQETQYF. The CDR3 DNA reads TGTGCCAGCAGCCCTCTACGGGGGGACAGGGATCAAGAGACCCAGTACTTC.